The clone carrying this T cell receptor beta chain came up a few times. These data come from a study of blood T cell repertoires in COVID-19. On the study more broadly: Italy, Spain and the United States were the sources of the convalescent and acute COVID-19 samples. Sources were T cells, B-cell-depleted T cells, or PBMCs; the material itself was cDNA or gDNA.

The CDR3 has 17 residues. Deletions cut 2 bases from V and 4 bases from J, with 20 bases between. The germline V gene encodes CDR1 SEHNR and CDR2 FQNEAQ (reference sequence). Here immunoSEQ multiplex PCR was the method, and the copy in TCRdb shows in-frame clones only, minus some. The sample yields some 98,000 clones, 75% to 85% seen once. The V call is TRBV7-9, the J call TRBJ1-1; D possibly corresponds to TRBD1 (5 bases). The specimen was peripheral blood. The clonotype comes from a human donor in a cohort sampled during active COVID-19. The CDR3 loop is CASSLSLFGRRGTEAFF. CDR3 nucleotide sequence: TGTGCCAGCAGCTTAAGTCTTTTTGGCAGGAGGGGCACTGAAGCTTTCTTT.